This TCR beta chain is from a study of blood T cells in healthy people across ages. The V gene lost 5 bases and the J gene lost 0 bases, with 17 bases spanning the gap. This CDR3 is 16 amino acids long. Germline CDR1 SGHTA, CDR2 FQGNSA. With a J-beta primer mix and a sample-barcoded 5' primer, a second PCR ran 7 to 11 cycles. Via MiXCR, TCRdb re-called the 5' RACE reads, giving one row per CDR3 protein. Among approximately 850,000 distinct CDR3 sequences listed, more than 40% were seen once. The source material was blood. V gene TRBV7-2 combines with J gene TRBJ2-7; D is undetermined. The TCR originated in a man between 60 and 75 years old in good health. The CDR3, as DNA: TGTGCCAGCAGCCCTATGTCCGGAGCGAGCTCCTACGAGCAGTACTTC. Translating it yields CASSPMSGASSYEQYF. The full variable domain, its missing parts supplied by reference TRBV7-2 and TRBJ2-7, is GAGVSQSPSNKVTEKGKDVELRCDPISGHTALYWYRQSLGQGLEFLIYFQGNSAPDKSGLPSDRFSAERTGGSVSTLTIQRTQQEDSAVYLCASSPMSGASSYEQYFGPGTRLTVT.